The subject of this entry is one T cell receptor beta chain. Its antigen remains unknown. These data come from a study of cytomegalovirus exposure and HLA in healthy donors. About the research overall: The use of the same platform for the 90 to 150 validation repertoires and the roughly 700 first-cohort repertoires was reported by a later analysis. Whole-study results and caveats: The authors confirmed in vitro that a few CMV-associated chains were specific for CMV antigens. Reports described diagnosis of cytomegalovirus status by the classifier as highly specific and sensitive. The study put around 180 TCR beta chains on its list as cytomegalovirus-associated.

Only in-frame clones appear in the TCRdb table, and some are missing; sequencing was by immunoSEQ multiplex PCR. The data hold some 170,000 clones, with approximately 87% observed a single time. Germline CDR1 MNHEY, CDR2 SVGAGI. V was clipped by 5 bases and J by 8 bases, with 13 bases between them. The CDR3 runs to 13 residues. The sequence derives from a woman aged 25 to 39 in good health and CMV-seronegative. The sequencing sample was made of PBMCs. The chain employs TRBV6-5 and TRBJ2-1; D might be TRBD2 (6 bases). The DNA of the CDR3 is TGTGCCAGCAGTCGCCCGCCGGGGGATGAGCAGTTCTTC. This sequence encodes CASSRPPGDEQFF.